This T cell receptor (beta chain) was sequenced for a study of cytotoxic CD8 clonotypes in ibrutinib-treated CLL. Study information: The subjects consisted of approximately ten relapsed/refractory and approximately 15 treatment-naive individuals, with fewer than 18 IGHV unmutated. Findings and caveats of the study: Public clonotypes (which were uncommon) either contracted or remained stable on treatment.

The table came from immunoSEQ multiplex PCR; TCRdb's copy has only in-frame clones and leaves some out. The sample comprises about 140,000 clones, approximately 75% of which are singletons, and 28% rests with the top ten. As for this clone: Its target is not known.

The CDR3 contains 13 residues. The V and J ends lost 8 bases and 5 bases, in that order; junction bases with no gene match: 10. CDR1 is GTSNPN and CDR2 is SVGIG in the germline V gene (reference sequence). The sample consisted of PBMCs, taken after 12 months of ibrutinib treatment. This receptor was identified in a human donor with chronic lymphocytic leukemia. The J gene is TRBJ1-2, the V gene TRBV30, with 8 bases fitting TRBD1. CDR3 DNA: TGTGCCGGATCCCGGGACAGGCGATATGGCTACACCTTC. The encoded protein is CAGSRDRRYGYTF.